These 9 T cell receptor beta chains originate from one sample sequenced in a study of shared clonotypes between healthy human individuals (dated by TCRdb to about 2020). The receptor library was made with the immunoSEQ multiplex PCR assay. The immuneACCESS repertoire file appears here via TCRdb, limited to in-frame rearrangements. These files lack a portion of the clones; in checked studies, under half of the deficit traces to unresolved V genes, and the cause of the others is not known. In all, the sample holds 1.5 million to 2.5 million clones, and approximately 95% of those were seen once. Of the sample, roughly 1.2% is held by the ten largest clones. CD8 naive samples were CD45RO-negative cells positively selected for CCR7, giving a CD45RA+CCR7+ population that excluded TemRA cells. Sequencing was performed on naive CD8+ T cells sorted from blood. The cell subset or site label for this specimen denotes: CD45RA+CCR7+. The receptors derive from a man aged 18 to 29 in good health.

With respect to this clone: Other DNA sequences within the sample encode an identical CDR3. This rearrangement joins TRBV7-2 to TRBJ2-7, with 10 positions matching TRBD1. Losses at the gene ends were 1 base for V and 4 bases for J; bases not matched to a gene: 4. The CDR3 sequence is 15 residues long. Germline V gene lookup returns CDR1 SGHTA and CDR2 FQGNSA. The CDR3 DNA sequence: TGTGCCAGCAGCTTAGTAGACAGGGGGCCTTACGAGCAGTACTTC. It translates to CASSLVDRGPYEQYF.

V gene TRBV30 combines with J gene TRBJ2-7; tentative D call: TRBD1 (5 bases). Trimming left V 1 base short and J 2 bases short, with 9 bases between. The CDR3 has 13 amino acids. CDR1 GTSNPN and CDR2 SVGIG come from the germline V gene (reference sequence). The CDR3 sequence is CAWSEDTTYEQYF. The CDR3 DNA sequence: TGTGCCTGGAGTGAGGACACAACCTACGAGCAGTACTTC.

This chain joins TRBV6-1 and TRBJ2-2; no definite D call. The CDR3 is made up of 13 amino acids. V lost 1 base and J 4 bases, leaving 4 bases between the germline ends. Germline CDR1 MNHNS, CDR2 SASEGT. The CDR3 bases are TGTGCCAGCAGTGAAGGGGTCACCGGGGAGCTGTTTTTT. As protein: CASSEGVTGELFF.

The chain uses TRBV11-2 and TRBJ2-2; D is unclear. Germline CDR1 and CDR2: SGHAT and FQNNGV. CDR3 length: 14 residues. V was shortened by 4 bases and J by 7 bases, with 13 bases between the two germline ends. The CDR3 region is CASSYFVSGGELFF. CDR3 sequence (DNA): TGTGCCAGCAGCTACTTTGTTAGTGGCGGGGAGCTGTTTTTT.

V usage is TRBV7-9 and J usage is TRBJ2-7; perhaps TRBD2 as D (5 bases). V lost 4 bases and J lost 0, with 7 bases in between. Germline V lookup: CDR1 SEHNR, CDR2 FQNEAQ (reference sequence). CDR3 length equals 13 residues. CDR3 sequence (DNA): TGTGCCAGCAGCTACGACTACTCCTACGAGCAGTACTTC. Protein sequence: CASSYDYSYEQYF.

The CDR3, as DNA: TGTGCCAGCAGCTCCACGGGACACCGTGACGAGCAGTACTTC. This translates into CASSSTGHRDEQYF. V and J are TRBV7-9 and TRBJ2-7; possible D gene TRBD1, 6 bases. V was trimmed by 4 bases and J by 5 bases, leaving 15 bases between them. CDR1 and CDR2 (germline): SEHNR, FQNEAQ (reference sequence). The CDR3 loop spans 14 amino acids.

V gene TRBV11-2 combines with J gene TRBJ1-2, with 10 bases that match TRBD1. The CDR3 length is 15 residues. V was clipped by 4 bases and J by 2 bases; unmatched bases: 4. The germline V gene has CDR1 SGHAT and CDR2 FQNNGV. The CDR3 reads CASSSDRGRNYGYTF. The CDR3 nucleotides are TGTGCCAGCAGCTCAGACAGGGGGCGCAACTATGGCTACACCTTC.

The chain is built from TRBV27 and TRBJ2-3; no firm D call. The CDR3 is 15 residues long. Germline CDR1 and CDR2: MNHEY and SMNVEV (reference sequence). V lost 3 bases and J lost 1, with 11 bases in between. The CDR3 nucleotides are TGTGCCAGCAGTTTTGGGCTAGGTGGCACAGATACGCAGTATTTT. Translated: CASSFGLGGTDTQYF.

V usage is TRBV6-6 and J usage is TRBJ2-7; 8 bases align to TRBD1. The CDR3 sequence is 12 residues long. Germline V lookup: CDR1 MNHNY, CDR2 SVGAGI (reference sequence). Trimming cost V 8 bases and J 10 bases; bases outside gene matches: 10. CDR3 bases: TGTGCCAGCTCATCATCGGGACAGGATCAGTACTTC. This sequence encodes CASSSSGQDQYF.